This T cell receptor (beta chain) appears in the sequencing data of a study of radiotherapy plus CTLA-4 blockade in lung cancer. In the study overall: Disease control was achieved by approximately 30% of patients, and objective responses by 18%. Study-wide results and limits: Radiotherapy with ipilimumab was followed by blood expansion of tumor-derived clones.

This table comes from immunoSEQ multiplex PCR, and its TCRdb copy is limited to in-frame clones, with some not included. The data show 35,000 to 40,000 clones, approximately 86% seen once. A remark on this clone: Its cognate antigen is unknown.

This sample comprised peripheral blood, obtained from a patient treated with radiotherapy plus ipilimumab. This sequence was found in a human donor with non-small cell lung cancer whose response to radiotherapy plus ipilimumab could not be evaluated.

The DNA for the CDR3 is TGTGCCAGCAGTCTTAGCGGGCCCTTGTTAAATGAGCAGTTCTTC. This codes for CASSLSGPLLNEQFF. The V gene is TRBV28, the J gene TRBJ2-1; 7 bases map to TRBD2. Losses at the gene ends were 5 bases for V and 7 bases for J; bases not matched to a gene: 11. The CDR3 is made up of 15 amino acids. CDR1 MDHEN and CDR2 SYDVKM come from the germline V gene. The full variable domain, in which reference TRBV28 and TRBJ2-1 provide the parts outside the CDR3, is DVKVTQSSRYLVKRTGEKVFLECVQDMDHENMFWYRQDPGLGLRLIYFSYDVKMKEKGDIPEGYSVSREKKERFSLILESASTNQTSMYLCASSLSGPLLNEQFFGPGTRLTVL.